This is a list of T cell receptor beta chains from one sample in a study of blood T cells in healthy people across ages. TCRdb processed the 5' RACE reads anew with MiXCR; each CDR3 protein has one entry. The table has 1.5 million to 2 million distinct CDR3 sequences, about two fifths seen once; the top ten hold more than 20%. The material sequenced was blood. The receptors here all came from a human donor in good health. CDR3s include the opening cysteine and the closing phenylalanine or tryptophan. The D gene is left open where the match is weak. Expanded clones get a size class; other rows say once, few or many, or leave the size out.

J gene	CDR3 length	clone size	V gene	D gene	CDR3 protein	CDR3 DNA
TRBJ1-4	15	few	TRBV20-1	.	CSAPLPGGTTEKLFF	TGCAGTGCTCCCCTTCCGGGGGGGACGACTGAAAAACTGTTTTTT
TRBJ2-5	18	.	TRBV7-8	TRBD2	CASSFRLSGGPEEETQYF	TGTGCCAGCAGCTTTAGGCTCAGCGGGGGGCCAGAGGAGGAGACCCAGTACTTC
TRBJ1-2	15	few	TRBV5-1	.	CASSLEMGGELGYTF	TGCGCCAGCAGCCTGGAGATGGGGGGCGAATTGGGCTACACCTTC
TRBJ1-3	14	.	TRBV4-2	.	CASSQRGIGNTIYF	TGTGCCAGCAGCCAACGGGGGATCGGAAACACCATATATTTT
TRBJ2-1	12	.	TRBV15	.	CAASREWGEQFF	TGTGCCGCCAGCAGAGAATGGGGTGAGCAGTTCTTC
TRBJ2-1	14	few	TRBV20-1	TRBD2	CSAGLAGGPYEQFF	TGCAGTGCTGGTCTAGCGGGGGGGCCGTATGAGCAGTTCTTC
TRBJ1-2	14	.	TRBV20-1	.	CSARDSQTIYGYTF	TGCAGTGCTAGAGATTCACAGACAATCTATGGCTACACCTTC
TRBJ2-1	14	.	TRBV6-2/TRBV6-3	TRBD1	CASSFETGANEQFF	TGTGCCAGCAGTTTTGAGACAGGGGCCAATGAGCAGTTCTTC
TRBJ2-7	13	few	TRBV29-1	TRBD1	CSVLTGGSVEQYF	TGCAGCGTCTTGACAGGGGGGAGCGTCGAGCAGTACTTC
TRBJ2-3	16	.	TRBV2	TRBD2	CASSSEGGGETDTQYF	TGTGCCAGCAGTTCCGAGGGCGGGGGAGAAACAGATACGCAGTATTTT
TRBJ1-5	18	.	TRBV7-4	.	CASSAGTLKGWGNQPQHF	TGCGCCAGCAGCGCCGGGACTCTTAAGGGATGGGGCAATCAGCCCCAGCATTTT
TRBJ1-6	12	many	TRBV4-2	.	CASSQYNSPLHF	TGTGCCAGCAGCCAATATAATTCACCCCTCCACTTT
TRBJ1-6	14	.	TRBV16	TRBD1	CASGRDRGNSPLHF	TGTGCCAGCGGCCGGGACAGGGGTAATTCACCCCTCCACTTT
TRBJ2-5	13	.	TRBV20-1	TRBD1	CSAPGQAWETQYF	TGCAGTGCTCCGGGACAGGCCTGGGAGACCCAGTACTTC
TRBJ2-7	16	few	TRBV28	.	CASSSYRDFRGYEQYF	TGTGCCAGCAGTTCCTACCGGGACTTCCGTGGGTACGAGCAGTACTTC
TRBJ1-2	15	.	TRBV19	TRBD1	CASSARDSFHYGYTF	TGTGCCAGTAGTGCAAGGGACAGCTTTCACTATGGCTACACCTTC
TRBJ2-7	14	many	TRBV20-1	.	CSARDAVNIYEQYF	TGCAGTGCTAGAGACGCAGTGAATATTTACGAGCAGTACTTC
TRBJ2-7	14	many	TRBV4-1	TRBD1	CASSQGQGWYEQYF	TGCGCCAGCAGCCAGGGACAGGGGTGGTACGAGCAGTACTTC
TRBJ2-1	15	.	TRBV6-2/TRBV6-3	.	CASSLRGTYQETQFF	TGTGCCAGCAGCTTGAGGGGAACGTACCAAGAGACCCAGTTCTTC
TRBJ2-3	13	.	TRBV15	.	CATRYGSTDTQYF	TGTGCCACCAGGTATGGTAGCACAGATACGCAGTATTTT